A selection of T cell receptor beta chains follows, all from one sample in a study of cytomegalovirus exposure and HLA in healthy donors. The protocol was immunoSEQ multiplex PCR, while the TCRdb copy is restricted to in-frame clones and leaves out a portion. This repertoire includes 50,000 or so clones. The sample was PBMCs. Every receptor here comes from a woman between 18 and 29 years old in good health and CMV-seronegative. Both conserved end residues are part of each CDR3. D genes are given only for firm matches.

TRBV6-5	TRBD1	TRBJ1-5	CASSYIQGGQPQHF	TGTGCCAGCAGTTATATACAGGGGGGTCAGCCCCAGCATTTT
TRBV6-1	TRBD2	TRBJ2-2	CASSEVSGSFGELFF	TGTGCCAGCAGTGAGGTTAGCGGGAGTTTTGGGGAGCTGTTTTTT
TRBV30	.	TRBJ2-7	CAWSIKGGYEQYF	TGTGCCTGGAGTATTAAAGGGGGTTACGAGCAGTACTTC
TRBV6-5	.	TRBJ1-1	CASSYGTYSEAFF	TGTGCCAGCAGTTATGGGACATACTCTGAAGCTTTCTTT
TRBV13	.	TRBJ1-2	CASAGTAPYGYTF	TGTGCCAGCGCAGGGACTGCCCCGTATGGCTACACCTTC
TRBV18	TRBD1	TRBJ1-3	CASSLGTANTIYF	TGTGCCAGCTCACTTGGGACAGCAAACACCATATATTTT
TRBV13	TRBD1	TRBJ1-6	CASSLEPGQPYAALHF	TGTGCCAGCAGCTTAGAACCGGGACAGCCCTATGCGGCCCTCCACTTT
TRBV5-1	TRBD1	TRBJ1-3	CASSLGQTLSGNTIYF	TGCGCCAGCAGCCTGGGACAGACCCTCTCTGGAAACACCATATATTTT
TRBV6-6	TRBD2	TRBJ2-1	CASSYPGLAGVLQFF	TGTGCCAGCAGTTACCCCGGACTAGCGGGAGTGCTCCAGTTCTTC
TRBV5-6	TRBD1	TRBJ1-2	CASSLGTGAYGYTF	TGTGCCAGCAGCTTGGGGACAGGCGCCTATGGCTACACCTTC
TRBV4-2	.	TRBJ1-1	CASSQNPRGGNTEDFF	TGTGCCAGCAGCCAAAACCCCAGGGGAGGGAACACTGAAGATTTCTTT
TRBV19	.	TRBJ2-3	CASSIGLRTDTQYF	TGTGCCAGTAGTATAGGACTAAGGACAGATACGCAGTATTTT
TRBV4-2	TRBD1	TRBJ2-5	CASSQDPTGGGETQYF	TGTGCCAGCAGCCAAGATCCCACAGGGGGCGGGGAGACCCAGTACTTC
TRBV25-1	TRBD1	TRBJ1-1	CASSNPGDRVTEAFF	TGTGCCAGCTCCAACCCCGGGGACAGGGTCACTGAAGCTTTCTTT
TRBV6-5	.	TRBJ2-3	CASSRQVYTDTQYF	TGTGCCAGCAGTCGACAGGTATACACAGATACGCAGTATTTT
TRBV5-6	.	TRBJ1-1	CASSDIGGGTEAFF	TGTGCCAGCAGTGATATCGGGGGGGGCACTGAAGCTTTCTTT
TRBV4-1	TRBD2	TRBJ2-7	CASSQGLAGNYEQYF	TGCGCCAGCAGCCAAGGACTAGCGGGAAATTACGAGCAGTACTTC
TRBV20-1	.	TRBJ1-5	CSATGNQPQHF	TGCAGTGCCACAGGAAATCAGCCCCAGCATTTT
TRBV5-4	.	TRBJ2-6	CASSVNSGANVLTF	TGTGCCAGCAGCGTAAACTCTGGGGCCAACGTCCTGACTTTC
TRBV5-6	TRBD2	TRBJ2-7	CASSSGLFYEQYF	TGTGCCAGCAGCTCGGGACTATTTTACGAGCAGTACTTC
TRBV7-9	.	TRBJ1-1	CASSSDPAQGNTEAFF	TGTGCCAGCAGCTCAGACCCCGCGCAGGGGAACACTGAAGCTTTCTTT
TRBV6-1	.	TRBJ2-7	CASRLEKQEYEQYF	TGTGCCAGCAGACTAGAGAAGCAGGAGTACGAGCAGTACTTC
TRBV2	TRBD2	TRBJ2-7	CASSRGGDEQYF	TGTGCCAGCAGTCGGGGGGGCGACGAGCAGTACTTC
TRBV2	.	TRBJ2-3	CASSGEGTDTQYF	TGTGCCAGCAGCGGAGAGGGCACAGATACGCAGTATTTT
TRBV19	TRBD1	TRBJ1-1	CASSGQGDTEAFF	TGTGCCAGTAGTGGACAGGGCGACACTGAAGCTTTCTTT
TRBV10-3	.	TRBJ1-3	CAISGELGSGNTIYF	TGTGCCATCAGCGGGGAGCTCGGCTCTGGAAACACCATATATTTT
TRBV7-3	TRBD2	TRBJ2-1	CASSPSGPSYNEQFF	TGTGCCAGCAGCCCTAGCGGGCCCTCCTACAATGAGCAGTTCTTC
TRBV7-8	TRBD2	TRBJ2-3	CASSLVAGLGDTQYF	TGTGCCAGCAGCTTAGTAGCGGGGTTAGGGGATACGCAGTATTTT
TRBV9	.	TRBJ1-1	CASSAYISSTEAFF	TGTGCCAGCAGCGCCTATATCTCTAGCACTGAAGCTTTCTTT
TRBV28	TRBD2	TRBJ2-1	CASSPRLAETNEQFF	TGTGCCAGCAGTCCTCGACTAGCGGAGACCAATGAGCAGTTCTTC
TRBV10-3	.	TRBJ2-7	CAISEGGASYEQYF	TGTGCCATCAGTGAGGGGGGGGCCTCCTACGAGCAGTACTTC
TRBV7-9	.	TRBJ1-2	CASSYINYGYTF	TGTGCCAGCAGCTATATCAACTATGGCTACACCTTC
TRBV30	.	TRBJ2-1	CAWSVRQKDEQFF	TGTGCCTGGAGTGTCAGGCAAAAGGATGAGCAGTTCTTC
TRBV10-3	.	TRBJ2-3	CAIRETSSTDTQYF	TGTGCCATCAGGGAGACTAGTAGCACAGATACGCAGTATTTT
TRBV19	.	TRBJ1-1	CASSVQNTEAFF	TGTGCCAGTAGTGTACAGAACACTGAAGCTTTCTTT
TRBV6-1	.	TRBJ2-6	CASSPVLSGANVLTF	TGTGCCAGCAGTCCAGTCCTCTCTGGGGCCAACGTCCTGACTTTC
TRBV4-1	.	TRBJ1-6	CASSPRAEGGVNSPLHF	TGCGCCAGCAGCCCCCGGGCGGAGGGAGGCGTTAATTCACCCCTCCACTTT
TRBV28	TRBD1	TRBJ1-5	CASSLRDRLNQPQHF	TGTGCCAGCAGTTTACGGGACAGACTAAATCAGCCCCAGCATTTT
TRBV5-1	.	TRBJ1-6	CASTSGTPSSYNSPLHF	TGCGCCAGCACCAGTGGGACACCGAGCTCCTATAATTCACCCCTCCACTTT
TRBV5-4	.	TRBJ1-1	CASSLGPGNTEAFF	TGTGCCAGCAGCTTGGGTCCAGGGAACACTGAAGCTTTCTTT
TRBV7-2	.	TRBJ2-5	CASSLAGGVYQETQYF	TGTGCCAGCAGCTTAGCAGGGGGGGTGTACCAAGAGACCCAGTACTTC
TRBV4-2	.	TRBJ2-7	CASSQDSAGIRAAEQYF	TGTGCCAGCAGCCAAGATTCAGCAGGGATTCGAGCTGCCGAGCAGTACTTC
TRBV7-8	.	TRBJ1-2	CASSRLPGNYGYTF	TGTGCCAGCAGCCGACTCCCGGGGAACTATGGCTACACCTTC
TRBV25-1	TRBD1	TRBJ1-2	CASSESQGANYGYTF	TGTGCCAGCAGTGAATCCCAGGGGGCTAACTATGGCTACACCTTC
TRBV6-1	TRBD1	TRBJ1-5	CASSVGTGGNQPQHF	TGTGCCAGCAGTGTAGGGACAGGGGGTAATCAGCCCCAGCATTTT
TRBV9	TRBD1	TRBJ1-1	CASSVGGQGRNTEAFF	TGTGCCAGCAGCGTAGGAGGACAGGGGAGGAACACTGAAGCTTTCTTT
TRBV2	.	TRBJ2-5	CASSELVRGETQYF	TGTGCCAGCAGTGAATTGGTCAGGGGTGAGACCCAGTACTTC
TRBV19	.	TRBJ1-2	CASSIGGGYGYTF	TGTGCCAGTAGTATCGGGGGGGGCTATGGCTACACCTTC
TRBV6-5	.	TRBJ2-1	CASSYDGGFLEQFF	TGTGCCAGCAGTTACGACGGGGGATTCCTTGAGCAGTTCTTC
TRBV5-4	.	TRBJ2-6	CASSADSSGANVLTF	TGTGCCAGCAGCGCTGACAGCTCTGGGGCCAACGTCCTGACTTTC
TRBV29-1	.	TRBJ2-1	CSVSGTNANGEQFF	TGCAGCGTTTCCGGGACAAACGCAAACGGTGAGCAGTTCTTC
TRBV9	.	TRBJ1-1	CASSEIIPNTEAFF	TGTGCCAGCAGCGAAATTATCCCGAACACTGAAGCTTTCTTT
TRBV4-1	TRBD1	TRBJ1-2	CASSHGAGQGYTF	TGCGCCAGCAGCCACGGTGCGGGACAGGGCTACACCTTC
TRBV6-6	.	TRBJ1-4	CASRAGRGGLFF	TGTGCCAGCAGAGCAGGGCGCGGGGGGCTGTTTTTT
TRBV28	TRBD1	TRBJ1-6	CASRGQGGSPLHF	TGTGCCAGCAGGGGACAGGGGGGATCACCCCTCCACTTT
TRBV5-1	.	TRBJ2-7	CASSLFRDETYEQYF	TGCGCCAGCAGCTTGTTCCGGGATGAAACCTACGAGCAGTACTTC
TRBV5-1	TRBD2	TRBJ2-2	CASSLAGGIANTGELFF	TGCGCCAGCAGCTTAGCGGGGGGGATTGCGAACACCGGGGAGCTGTTTTTT
TRBV29-1	.	TRBJ2-5	CSVEVGLQETQYF	TGCAGCGTTGAAGTGGGGCTCCAAGAGACCCAGTACTTC
TRBV28	.	TRBJ2-5	CASSSTGKRYQETQYF	TGTGCCAGCAGTTCTACAGGGAAACGGTACCAAGAGACCCAGTACTTC
TRBV19	TRBD1	TRBJ1-5	CASSNPGQLYYQPQHF	TGTGCCAGTAGTAATCCGGGACAGCTCTACTATCAGCCCCAGCATTTT